This entry features one TCR beta chain sequence. Antigen: not known. This likely came from a read error, as a far larger clone is one base away. These data come from a study of shared clonotypes between healthy human individuals. Overall study results and limits: Clonotypes that were shared across a few donors made up around 5% of naive CD4 clonotypes. Read depth was anticipated to influence clonotype sharing among donors. Estimated richness was generally greater in naive than memory subsets.

Sequencing used immunoSEQ multiplex PCR; TCRdb keeps in-frame clones, though not all of them. The sample shows 1,100,000 or so clones, approximately 78% of them seen only once. CDR1 and CDR2 from the germline V gene are SNHLY and FYNNEI. Trimming removed 10 bases from V and 5 bases from J, with 17 bases in between. The CDR3 spans 13 residues. Investigators divided CD4+ cells into CD45RA+ naive and CD45RA-negative memory subsets. The chain joins TRBV2 to TRBJ2-5; no reliable D call. This clonotype was obtained from a man between 18 and 35 years old in good health. Some clones in this sample may be carry-over from other donors' samples. Material for sequencing was memory CD4+ T cells from PBMCs. Specified subset: CD45RA-negative fraction. The CDR3 is CANSDVGRETQYF. The DNA of the CDR3 is TGTGCCAACAGCGATGTTGGCCGGGAGACCCAGTACTTC. The full variable domain, completed using reference TRBV2 and TRBJ2-5, is EPEVTQTPSHQVTQMGQEVILRCVPISNHLYFYWYRQILGQKVEFLVSFYNNEISEKSEIFDDQFSVERPDGSNFTLKIRSTKLEDSAMYFCANSDVGRETQYFGPGTRLLVL.